This passage covers 30 T cell receptor beta chains from one sample sequenced in a study of CD8+ T cells in alopecia areata. Extracted RNA was reverse transcribed, and the resulting cDNA served as sequencing template. TCRdb's table, derived via immunoSEQ multiplex PCR, lists solely in-frame clones and lacks some. The sample has tens of thousands of clones, roughly 51% seen once; the top ten hold approximately 5.3%. The sample taken for sequencing was NKG2D-high CD8+ T cells sorted from blood. All receptors come from a human donor with alopecia areata.

The chain couples TRBV27 to TRBJ2-7; D possibly matches TRBD1 or TRBD2 (5 bases each). The ends were cut back, 0 bases at V and 2 bases at J, with 11 bases in the middle. This CDR3 is built from 15 residues. Germline values: CDR1 MNHEY, CDR2 SMNVEV (reference sequence). As DNA, the CDR3 is TGTGCCAGCAGTTTATCGGGAGACAGCACCTACGAGCAGTACTTC. Translating gives CASSLSGDSTYEQYF.

This clone occurred once. The rearrangement joins TRBV4-1 to TRBJ1-1; no firm D call. Germline V gene lookup returns CDR1 MGHRA and CDR2 YSYEKL. The CDR3 runs to 15 residues. V was clipped by 2 bases and J by 3 bases, with 13 bases between them. CDR3 in amino acids: CASSQPGLSDTEAFF. DNA of the CDR3: TGCGCCAGCAGCCAACCGGGCCTAAGCGACACTGAAGCTTTCTTT.

The V call is TRBV6-1, the J call TRBJ1-6; D gene uncertain. The CDR3 is 18 amino acids. V gave up 3 bases and J gave up 0 bases, with 15 bases separating them. CDR1 is MNHNS and CDR2 is SASEGT in the germline V gene. The CDR3 DNA follows: TGTGCCAGCAGTGAGGTGGACTGGGAGAGCTCCTATAATTCACCCCTCCACTTT. Translation gives CASSEVDWESSYNSPLHF.

The chain uses TRBV4-1 and TRBJ1-5; the D is unclear. Trimming cost V 0 bases and J 6 bases, with 9 bases left between them. This CDR3 comprises 14 residues. Germline CDR1 reads MGHRA; CDR2 reads YSYEKL. The CDR3 protein is CASSQDGVSQPQHF. CDR3 DNA: TGCGCCAGCAGCCAAGACGGGGTTAGTCAGCCCCAGCATTTT.

The sample holds one count of this clone. This chain links TRBV5-6 with TRBJ2-3; perhaps TRBD2 as D (7 bases). CDR3 length: 15 residues. V lost 2 bases and J lost 2, with 12 bases in between. From germline, CDR1 is SGHDT and CDR2 YYEEEE. CDR3: CASSFGGGATDTQYF. CDR3 DNA: TGTGCCAGCAGCTTTGGAGGGGGGGCCACAGATACGCAGTATTTT.

The chain combines TRBV27 with TRBJ2-7, with D perhaps matching TRBD2 (5 bases). CDR1 MNHEY and CDR2 SMNVEV come from the germline V gene (reference sequence). The CDR3 runs to 13 residues. The ends were cut back, 8 bases at V and 1 base at J, with 12 bases in the middle. CDR3 in DNA: TGTGCCAGCTCCTCGGGGTTATCCTACGAGCAGTACTTC. Translated, it gives CASSSGLSYEQYF.

This clone was observed a handful of times. The rearrangement uses TRBV29-1 and TRBJ2-2; tentatively, D is TRBD2 (6 bases). The CDR3 loop spans 17 amino acids. Germline-derived CDR1 and CDR2 are SQVTM and ANQGSEA. The V gene lost 7 bases and the J gene lost 6 bases, with 27 bases spanning the gap. CDR3 sequence: CSAGGGLAGTEAGELFF. CDR3 nucleotides: TGCAGCGCCGGGGGAGGTTTGGCAGGGACCGAAGCCGGGGAGCTGTTTTTT.

This clone was recorded only once. The V gene is TRBV29-1, the J gene TRBJ2-5, with 8 bases aligning to TRBD2. The DNA matches TRBJ2-7 better at its end, which makes the J call doubtful. The CDR3 extends over 13 amino acids. Germline CDR1 SQVTM, CDR2 ANQGSEA. The CDR3 DNA reads as TGCAGCGCCGAAAGCGGGAGTAGTTCCGAGCAGTACTTC. Translation: CSAESGSSSEQYF.

The chain employs TRBV28 and TRBJ2-2; TRBD2 aligns across 11 bases. After removal of 6 bases from V and 5 bases from J, the junction contained 5 bases not matched to a gene. Germline CDR1 is MDHEN and CDR2 is SYDVKM. The CDR3 is made up of 15 amino acids. CDR3 amino acids: CASRHLAGGTGELFF. The CDR3 nucleotides read TGTGCCAGCAGGCACTTAGCGGGAGGGACCGGGGAGCTGTTTTTT.

J is TRBJ2-1 and V is TRBV29-1, with TRBD1 matching over 7 bases. The CDR3 extends over 12 amino acids. Germline V gene sequence: CDR1 SQVTM, CDR2 ANQGSEA. CDR3 DNA: TGCACCTCTGACAGGGATTACAATGAGCAGTTCTTC. Its translation is CTSDRDYNEQFF.

The CDR3 bases are TGCGCCAGCAGCCAATTGCTGGATACGCAGTATTTT. Protein: CASSQLLDTQYF. This chain joins TRBV4-1 and TRBJ2-3, with D uncertain. V shed 2 bases and J shed 6 bases, with 6 bases lying between them. The CDR3 spans 12 residues. The germline V gene encodes CDR1 MGHRA and CDR2 YSYEKL.

This clone was observed a single time. The rearrangement links TRBV30 to TRBJ1-4, with TRBD1 matching over 7 bases. The CDR3 consists of 14 residues. V lost 0 bases and J lost 4; bases outside the gene matches: 2. The germline CDR1 and CDR2 sequences are GTSNPN and SVGIG (reference sequence). In DNA form, the CDR3 reads TGTGCCTGGAGTGTAGGGGGCAGTAATGAAAAACTGTTTTTT. Amino acid sequence: CAWSVGGSNEKLFF.

V gene TRBV29-1 combines with J gene TRBJ2-7, with 8 bases matching TRBD2. Germline loops: CDR1 SQVTM, CDR2 ANQGSEA. With 6 bases clipped from V and 3 bases from J, the junction kept 10 bases outside the gene matches. The CDR3 totals 14 residues. The CDR3 spells CSVELAEGSYEQYF. The CDR3 DNA reads as TGCAGCGTGGAACTAGCGGAAGGGAGCTACGAGCAGTACTTC.

This sequence joins TRBV7-8 and TRBJ2-3; possible D gene TRBD1, 7 bases. The CDR3 totals 15 residues. V lost 5 bases and J 6 bases, leaving 18 bases between the germline ends. Germline loops: CDR1 SGHVS, CDR2 FQNEAQ. CDR3 protein: CASSQGAGQLDTQYF. In DNA form, the CDR3 reads TGTGCCAGCAGCCAGGGCGCGGGACAGTTGGATACGCAGTATTTT.

CDR3 nucleotides: TGTGCCAGCAACCCCGGACTAGCGGTTAGCACAGATACGCAGTATTTT. This codes for CASNPGLAVSTDTQYF. This chain connects TRBV6-6 to TRBJ2-3, with TRBD2 matching over 10 bases. Germline V gene data show CDR1 as MNHNY and CDR2 as SVGAGI (reference sequence). This CDR3 contains 16 residues. V trimming: 7 bases; J trimming: 0 bases; junction bases outside the gene matches: 7.

J is TRBJ2-1 and V is TRBV15, with 7 bases identical to TRBD1. Germline loops: CDR1 LNHNV, CDR2 YYDKDF (reference sequence). The CDR3 extends over 13 amino acids. V was pared by 0 bases and J by 13 bases, with 6 bases of the junction left unmatched. In DNA, the CDR3 is TGTGCCACCAGCAGAGACGCCGACAGGGTACAGTTCTTC. This sequence encodes CATSRDADRVQFF.

The J gene is TRBJ2-1, the V gene TRBV5-6; D gene unclear. Germline V gives CDR1 SGHDT, CDR2 YYEEEE. V was cut by 2 bases and J by 9 bases, with 6 bases left in between. The CDR3 extends over 11 amino acids. In DNA, the CDR3 is TGTGCCAGCAGCTTCCAGAGTGAGCAGTTCTTC. Amino acids: CASSFQSEQFF.

This clone turned up a few times. The CDR3 DNA sequence: TGCGCCAGCAGTGGGACAGGCTACGAGCAGTACTTC. As protein: CASSGTGYEQYF. The rearrangement uses TRBV10-2 and TRBJ2-7; 7 nucleotides match TRBD1. CDR1 and CDR2 (germline): WSHSY, SAAADI. This CDR3 has 12 amino acids. The V gene end was trimmed by 4 bases and the J gene end by 3 bases; junction bases not matched to a gene: 0.

This chain uses TRBV30 with TRBJ2-7; D possibly matches TRBD1 or TRBD2 (5 bases each). The CDR3 sequence is 13 residues long. Per germline, CDR1 GTSNPN and CDR2 SVGIG (reference sequence). Deletions cut 2 bases from V and 0 bases from J, with 8 bases between. The CDR3 nucleotides read TGTGCCTGGAGTCGGGACGGCTCCTACGAGCAGTACTTC. Its translation: CAWSRDGSYEQYF.

J is TRBJ2-7 and V is TRBV5-1, with a possible D match to TRBD2 (6 bases). Trimming took off 2 bases at V and 3 bases at J, with 15 bases between the two ends. The CDR3 loop spans 15 amino acids. The germline V gene has CDR1 SGHRS and CDR2 YFSETQ. The CDR3 nucleotides are TGCGCCAGCAGCTTATCCTTGGCGGGGTACTACGAGCAGTACTTC. It encodes CASSLSLAGYYEQYF.

The chain uses TRBV28 and TRBJ1-2; the D is unclear. CDR1 and CDR2 (germline): MDHEN, SYDVKM. With 4 bases removed from V and 6 bases from J, the gap between germline ends came to 9 bases. This CDR3 contains 12 residues. The CDR3 region is CASSYRDDGYTF. DNA for the CDR3: TGTGCCAGCAGTTATCGCGACGATGGCTACACCTTC.

In this sample, this clone turned up a few times. This sequence joins TRBV2 and TRBJ2-3; TRBD2 matches at 7 bases. The CDR3 is 16 residues long. CDR1 is SNHLY, CDR2 FYNNEI, per germline. V trimming: 5 bases; J trimming: 2 bases; junction bases outside the gene matches: 10. The CDR3 DNA sequence: TGTGCCAGCAGTACACTGCGGGAGAGTCTCACAGATACGCAGTATTTT. This sequence encodes CASSTLRESLTDTQYF.

A remark on this clone: The CDR3 does not end in the conserved phenylalanine or tryptophan, so this is likely a read error. The V call is TRBV29-1, the J call TRBJ2-7, with a weak D call TRBD1 (5 bases). The CDR3 length is 14 residues. V lost 5 bases and J lost 1, with 15 bases in between. CDR1 and CDR2 from the germline V gene are SQVTM and ANQGSEA. This CDR3 is CSVQGRETSYEQYS. Here the CDR3 DNA reads TGCAGCGTTCAAGGCAGGGAAACTTCCTACGAGCAGTACTCC.

The chain has TRBV27 and TRBJ2-7, with 7 bases lining up with TRBD1. Looked up from germline, CDR1 is MNHEY and CDR2 is SMNVEV (reference sequence). The CDR3 has 15 residues. Trimming took 5 bases from V and 2 from J; bases not matched to a gene: 9. For the CDR3, the DNA is TGTGCCAGCAGTCCAACGACAGGGACCACCTACGAGCAGTACTTC. Its translation: CASSPTTGTTYEQYF.

With respect to this clone: The sample has other DNA sequences that encode this CDR3 too. This chain links TRBV9 with TRBJ2-7; D uncertain. The V end was cut by 2 bases, the J end by 1 base, with 7 bases between. CDR1 and CDR2 (germline): SGDLS, YYNGEE. The CDR3 sequence is 13 residues long. The CDR3 reads CASSVGPSYEQYF. As DNA, the CDR3 is TGTGCCAGCAGCGTCGGACCTTCCTACGAGCAGTACTTC. Complete variable domain (other parts from reference TRBV9 and TRBJ2-7): DSGVTQTPKHLITATGQRVTLRCSPRSGDLSVYWYQQSLDQGLQFLIQYYNGEERAKGNILERFSAQQFPDLHSELNLSSLELGDSALYFCASSVGPSYEQYFGPGTRLTVT.

The chain carries TRBV19 and TRBJ2-1, with 8 bases matching TRBD2. After removal of 3 bases from V and 8 bases from J, the junction contained 3 bases not matched to a gene. Germline CDR1 is LNHDA and CDR2 is SQIVND (reference sequence). CDR3 length equals 13 residues. The CDR3 nucleotides read TGTGCCAGTAGTATCGGACTAGCCTATGAGCAGTTCTTC. Translating it yields CASSIGLAYEQFF.

The chain carries TRBV7-9 and TRBJ2-3; no reliable D call. The germline gives CDR1 SEHNR, CDR2 FQNEAQ (reference sequence). The V end was cut by 5 bases, the J end by 4 bases, with 22 bases between. The CDR3 covers 17 residues. CDR3 bases: TGTGCCAGCAGCCTAGTATTAGACGCATCGGATCCAGATACGCAGTATTTT. Its translation: CASSLVLDASDPDTQYF. The entire variable domain, with the rest obtained from reference TRBV7-9 and TRBJ2-3, is as follows: DTGVSQNPRHKITKRGQNVTFRCDPISEHNRLYWYRQTLGQGPEFLTYFQNEAQLEKSRLLSDRFSAERPKGSFSTLEIQRTEQGDSAMYLCASSLVLDASDPDTQYFGPGTRLTVL.

J is TRBJ2-7 and V is TRBV29-1; 10 nucleotides line up with TRBD2. Trimming took 7 bases from V and 4 from J; bases not matched to a gene: 4. The CDR3 is made up of 12 amino acids. Germline V gene data show CDR1 as SQVTM and CDR2 as ANQGSEA. The CDR3 is CSGGLAAYEQYF. The CDR3, as DNA: TGCAGCGGAGGACTAGCGGCGTACGAGCAGTACTTC.

This clone was seen a handful of times. V gene TRBV29-1 combines with J gene TRBJ1-1; no clear D gene. Trimming removed 6 bases at V and 4 bases at J, with 15 bases between. The CDR3 spans 13 residues. Germline values: CDR1 SQVTM, CDR2 ANQGSEA. CDR3: CSVVKKGTTEAFF. CDR3 DNA: TGCAGCGTCGTCAAAAAAGGAACCACTGAAGCTTTCTTT. Variable domain in full (rest from reference TRBV29-1 and TRBJ1-1): SAVISQKPSRDICQRGTSLTIQCQVDSQVTMMFWYRQQPGQSLTLIATANQGSEATYESGFVIDKFPISRPNLTFSTLTVSNMSPEDSSIYLCSVVKKGTTEAFFGQGTRLTVV.

The gene calls are TRBV7-9 and TRBJ2-7, with D perhaps matching TRBD2 (5 bases). V was shortened by 2 bases and J by 6 bases, with 8 bases between the two germline ends. CDR1 SEHNR and CDR2 FQNEAQ come from the germline V gene (reference sequence). The CDR3 is 12 residues long. The chain's CDR3 is CASSLSGSEQYF. DNA of the CDR3: TGTGCCAGCAGCTTATCGGGGAGCGAGCAGTACTTC.